Listed below are T cell receptor beta chains from one sample, sequenced in a study of control samples from healthy donors and cancer patients. Assay used: immunoSEQ multiplex PCR; TCRdb lists only in-frame clones, some missing. The table shows approximately 70,000 clones, with roughly 89% occurring only once. The sequencing sample was made of PBMCs. These receptors were obtained from a man aged 55 to 69 with colorectal cancer. Both conserved end residues are trimmed from each CDR3. Size is stated for part of the rows, as once, few or many counts, or as a class when the clone is expanded.

V gene	clone size	J gene	CDR3 protein
TRBV3-1/TRBV3-2	NA	TRBJ2-3	ASSPYRTSGGASTDTQY
TRBV5-1	once	TRBJ2-5	ASSLRPSGVYQETQY
TRBV7-6	once	TRBJ1-3	ASSFGPSGNTIY
TRBV7-7	NA	TRBJ2-3	ASSPSKVAGGSTDTQY
TRBV9	NA	TRBJ1-2	ASSDGTGDWST
TRBV29-1	medium-sized	TRBJ2-1	SVEDRGRSGNEQF
TRBV27	NA	TRBJ1-5	ASSYQANQPQH
TRBV5-5	NA	TRBJ1-1	ASSLGPGRNTEAF
TRBV5-1	NA	TRBJ1-1	ASSLWGNTEAF
TRBV10-3	few	TRBJ1-6	AISERGADNSPLH
TRBV6-5	NA	TRBJ1-6	ASSPDIPPVRPLH
TRBV4-1	NA	TRBJ2-7	ASSEEQGISYEQY
TRBV10-1	NA	TRBJ1-1	ASSEGQGRAF
TRBV11-2	NA	TRBJ2-7	ASSLDGRQGISYEQY
TRBV7-2	NA	TRBJ2-1	ASSTTGSSYNEQF
TRBV9	NA	TRBJ2-3	ASSRRGGTTDTQY
TRBV6-2/TRBV6-3	once	TRBJ2-2	ASSTHLRGGPPGELF
TRBV2	NA	TRBJ2-7	ASIPGPSGIMY
TRBV7-3	once	TRBJ1-2	ASSLRQNYGYT
TRBV9	NA	TRBJ2-1	ASSAGTSGRYNEQF
TRBV18	NA	TRBJ1-5	ASSPPAWVGNQPQH
TRBV7-2	NA	TRBJ2-3	ASSSLLAGGATDTQY
TRBV28	NA	TRBJ2-7	ASSLYPGVPYEQY
TRBV7-9	NA	TRBJ2-3	ASSPRAGTTPDTDTQY
TRBV30	NA	TRBJ1-1	AWSRGKGTEAF
TRBV7-2	NA	TRBJ2-2	ASSPYGFSTGELF
TRBV19	NA	TRBJ2-1	ASSIDLQVSYNEQF
TRBV4-3	NA	TRBJ2-3	ASSQGTADTQY
TRBV9	once	TRBJ2-3	ASSPLAGDPRRTQY
TRBV19	NA	TRBJ2-6	ASSTGANVLT
TRBV5-6	NA	TRBJ1-2	ASSLRTNYGYT
TRBV25-1	NA	TRBJ2-2	ASSLQGFANTGELF
TRBV27	once	TRBJ1-1	ASSSVATWAEAF
TRBV5-1	NA	TRBJ2-3	ASSLMTGGYGTDTQY
TRBV9	NA	TRBJ1-4	ASSERGQTGKLF
TRBV19	NA	TRBJ1-2	ASTHIGDNYGYT
TRBV18	NA	TRBJ1-5	ASTQGLGQPQH
TRBV19	once	TRBJ1-2	ASSIGRPRINYGYT
TRBV5-1	NA	TRBJ1-1	ASSLFQTPDTEAF
TRBV7-8	NA	TRBJ2-5	ASSYGGAAQETQY
TRBV11-2	NA	TRBJ1-1	ASSPPGANTEAF
TRBV6-6	NA	TRBJ1-5	ASSPTRAAASMPQH
TRBV27	few	TRBJ1-1	ASSLYGNTEAF
TRBV7-8	few	TRBJ1-2	ASSPFQNYGYT
TRBV5-4	NA	TRBJ1-2	ASSSTTGRTLMVGYT
TRBV18	NA	TRBJ1-5	ASSDTGRGNQPQH